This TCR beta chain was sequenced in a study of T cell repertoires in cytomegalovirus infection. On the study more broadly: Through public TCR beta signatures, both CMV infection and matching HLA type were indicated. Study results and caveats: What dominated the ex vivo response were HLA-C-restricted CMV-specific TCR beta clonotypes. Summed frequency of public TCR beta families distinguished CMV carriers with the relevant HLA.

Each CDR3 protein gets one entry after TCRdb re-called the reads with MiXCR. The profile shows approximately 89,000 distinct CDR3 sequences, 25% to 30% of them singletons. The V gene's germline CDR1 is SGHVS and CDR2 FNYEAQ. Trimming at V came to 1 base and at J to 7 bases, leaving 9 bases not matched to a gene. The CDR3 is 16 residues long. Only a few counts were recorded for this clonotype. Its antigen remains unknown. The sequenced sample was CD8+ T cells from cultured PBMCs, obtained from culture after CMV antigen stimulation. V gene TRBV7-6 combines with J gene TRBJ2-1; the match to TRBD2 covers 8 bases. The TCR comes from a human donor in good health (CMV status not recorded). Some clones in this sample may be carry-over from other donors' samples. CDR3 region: CASSLGGRGARNEQFF. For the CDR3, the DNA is TGTGCCAGCAGCTTAGGGGGGCGGGGGGCAAGAAATGAGCAGTTCTTC.